The source of this T cell receptor beta chain is a study of CD8 T cells in Susac syndrome. CDR3 size: 13 residues. CDR1 DFQATT and CDR2 SNEGSKA come from the germline V gene (reference sequence). Trimming removed 7 bases at V and 3 bases at J, with 16 bases between. With random hexamers, reverse transcription was performed on about 0.5 to 1 ug of RNA. Each CDR3 protein gets one entry after TCRdb re-called the immunoSEQ multiplex PCR reads with MiXCR. The sample records 400,000 to 550,000 distinct CDR3 sequences, 85% to 90% being singletons. Multiple sclerosis controls were treatment-naive patients with stable or active relapsing-remitting disease.

The sequencing sample was made of CD8+ T cells from PBMCs. The origin of this receptor is a human donor with multiple sclerosis. The chain employs TRBV20-1 and TRBJ2-7, with a tentative D call TRBD1 (5 bases). CDR3 amino acids: CSVYRPEVYEQYF. The CDR3 DNA follows: TGCAGTGTATACAGGCCTGAGGTCTACGAGCAGTACTTC.